The 26 T cell receptor beta chains in this list originate from one sample, sequenced in a study of control samples from healthy donors and cancer patients. Repertoires were generated with immunoSEQ multiplex PCR, while TCRdb's copy carries only in-frame clones and drops some. The table has over 120,000 clones, just under 95% seen once. Sequenced sample: PBMCs. The receptors here all came from a man aged 60 to 75 with colorectal cancer.

With respect to this clone: Other DNA variants within this sample encode the same CDR3. The CDR3 loop reads CASSPRGYEQYF. CDR3 DNA: TGTGCCAGCTCACCAAGGGGGTACGAGCAGTACTTC. J is TRBJ2-7 and V is TRBV18, with a tentative D call TRBD1 (6 bases). Germline loops: CDR1 KGHSH, CDR2 LQKENI. The length of the CDR3 is 12 residues. Trimming removed 2 bases from V and 4 bases from J, with 6 bases in between.

The rearrangement uses TRBV5-1 and TRBJ2-3; TRBD2 agrees at 12 bases. Germline V gene data show CDR1 as SGHRS and CDR2 as YFSETQ. The CDR3 has 17 residues. V was pared by 0 bases and J by 2 bases, with 4 bases of the junction left unmatched. Here the CDR3 DNA reads TGCGCCAGCAGCTTGGGGGGACTAGCGGGTCACACAGATACGCAGTATTTT. This translates into CASSLGGLAGHTDTQYF.

The gene calls are TRBV10-3 and TRBJ1-2; tentatively, D is TRBD1 (6 bases). The CDR3 is made up of 12 amino acids. Deletions cut 4 bases from V and 10 bases from J, with 13 bases between. CDR1 ENHRY and CDR2 SYGVKD come from the germline V gene. This CDR3 is CAISVTGSDYTF. In nucleotides, the CDR3 is TGTGCCATCAGTGTGACAGGTTCCGACTACACCTTC.

V and J are TRBV7-9 and TRBJ2-5, with TRBD1 matching 9 bases. J was trimmed by 7 bases and V by 5 bases; bases with no gene match: 14. This CDR3 comprises 16 residues. The germline V gene has CDR1 SEHNR and CDR2 FQNEAQ (reference sequence). The CDR3 spells CASSQGRTGAMMTQYF. CDR3 coding DNA: TGTGCCAGCAGCCAGGGGCGGACAGGGGCCATGATGACCCAGTACTTC.

The gene calls are TRBV19 and TRBJ2-7; D may match TRBD1 or TRBD2 (5 bases each). From germline, CDR1 is LNHDA and CDR2 SQIVND (reference sequence). There are 11 residues in the CDR3. The V gene lost 7 bases and the J gene lost 2 bases, with 6 bases spanning the gap. Here the CDR3 DNA reads TGTGCCAGTAAGGGACCCTACGAGCAGTACTTC. Its translation: CASKGPYEQYF.

Note on this clone: Distinct nucleotide sequences in the sample also encode this CDR3. This chain uses TRBV5-1 with TRBJ1-6; 8 bases fit TRBD1. V lost 4 bases, J lost 10 bases, and 7 bases stayed unmatched. In germline, CDR1 is SGHRS, CDR2 YFSETQ. The CDR3 runs to 14 residues. The CDR3 region is CASSLGQGSSPLHF. In nucleotides, the CDR3 is TGCGCCAGCAGCCTTGGACAGGGCTCCTCACCCCTCCACTTT. Supplemented by reference TRBV5-1 and TRBJ1-6, the full variable domain reads KAGVTQTPRYLIKTRGQQVTLSCSPISGHRSVSWYQQTPGQGLQFLFEYFSETQRNKGNFPGRFSGRQFSNSRSEMNVSTLELGDSALYLCASSLGQGSSPLHFGNGTRLTVT.

J is TRBJ1-5 and V is TRBV9, with 10 bases lining up with TRBD1. Germline CDR1 and CDR2: SGDLS and YYNGEE. The length of the CDR3 is 15 residues. The junction had 8 bases not matched to a gene; V was cut back by 4 bases and J by 7 bases. CDR3 nucleotide sequence: TGTGCCAGCAGCCCGGGACAGGGGAGAGGACAGCCCCAGCATTTT. This gives the protein CASSPGQGRGQPQHF.

The gene calls are TRBV2 and TRBJ1-1, with a weak D call TRBD1 (5 bases). CDR1 is SNHLY and CDR2 is FYNNEI in the germline V gene. CDR3 length: 14 residues. Between the trimmed V and J ends, which lost 7 bases and 1 base, there was a span of 13 bases. The CDR3 DNA is TGTGCCAGCAATACGGGACTCGAGAACACTGAAGCTTTCTTT. Translated: CASNTGLENTEAFF.

This sequence joins TRBV9 and TRBJ1-6; no definite D call. The CDR3 length is 22 residues. V lost 1 base and J 5 bases, leaving 31 bases between the germline ends. The V gene's germline CDR1 is SGDLS and CDR2 YYNGEE. CDR3 sequence: CASSVPPLVREAKWANNSPLHF. The DNA for the CDR3 is TGTGCCAGCAGCGTACCCCCACTCGTCCGGGAGGCCAAGTGGGCAAATAATTCACCCCTCCACTTT.

To note about this clone: The sample holds other DNA sequences that translate to the same CDR3. This chain connects TRBV11-2 to TRBJ1-2; D not resolved. V was trimmed by 1 base and J by 8 bases, leaving 8 bases between them. This CDR3 has 12 amino acids. Germline V gives CDR1 SGHAT, CDR2 FQNNGV. The CDR3 reads CASSLGGYGYTF. The DNA of the CDR3 is TGTGCCAGCAGCTTAGGGGGATACGGCTACACCTTC.

V and J are TRBV5-1 and TRBJ1-2; 7 bases align to TRBD1. V trimming: 3 bases; J trimming: 0 bases; junction bases outside the gene matches: 5. Germline-derived CDR1 and CDR2 are SGHRS and YFSETQ. The CDR3 extends over 15 amino acids. The CDR3: CASSWRTGSNYGYTF. The DNA for the CDR3 is TGCGCCAGCAGCTGGAGGACAGGATCTAACTATGGCTACACCTTC.

A note on this clone: At one end the junction does not follow the germline gene, possibly because of a read error. This chain uses TRBV11-2 with TRBJ2-7; D possibly corresponds to TRBD1 (5 bases). The CDR3 loop spans 11 amino acids. Germline-derived CDR1 and CDR2 are SGHAT and FQNNGV. CDR3 loop: CASSLEGREDF. The CDR3 DNA sequence: TGTGCCAGCAGCTTAGAGGGCAGGGAAGACTTC.

The V gene is TRBV7-6, the J gene TRBJ2-1, with 8 bases aligning to TRBD1. This CDR3 contains 18 residues. V lost 1 base and J lost 5; bases outside the gene matches: 13. Per germline, CDR1 SGHVS and CDR2 FNYEAQ. The DNA for the CDR3 is TGTGCCAGCAGCTTAGGTTTTATGCGACAGGGGTACAACAATGAGCAGTTCTTC. This translates into CASSLGFMRQGYNNEQFF.

V gene TRBV5-1 combines with J gene TRBJ1-5; weak D call: TRBD1 (5 bases). The germline CDR1 and CDR2 sequences are SGHRS and YFSETQ. Trimming pared 3 bases from V and 3 bases from J, leaving 7 bases between. This CDR3 spans 13 amino acids. The CDR3 nucleotides read TGCGCCAGCAGCTCTGGGACCAATCAGCCCCAGCATTTT. This translates into CASSSGTNQPQHF.

The V gene is TRBV7-6, the J gene TRBJ2-3, with D maybe TRBD1 (5 bases). The CDR3 has 13 amino acids. The ends were cut back, 4 bases at V and 7 bases at J, with 12 bases in the middle. Germline values: CDR1 SGHVS, CDR2 FNYEAQ. CDR3 in amino acids: CASSSQPGNTQYF. For the CDR3, the DNA is TGTGCCAGCAGCTCACAGCCAGGGAATACGCAGTATTTT.

The chain combines TRBV19 with TRBJ1-1, with unresolved D. V lost 1 base and J 5 bases, leaving 11 bases between the germline ends. CDR1 LNHDA and CDR2 SQIVND come from the germline V gene (reference sequence). The CDR3 runs to 14 residues. The CDR3 DNA sequence: TGTGCCAGTAGTATAGGTGACACCGAGACTGAAGCTTTCTTT. It is translated as CASSIGDTETEAFF.

This rearrangement joins TRBV5-4 to TRBJ1-2, with TRBD1 matching 12 bases. V shed 0 bases and J 10 bases; nucleotides not matched to a gene: 7. The CDR3 totals 15 residues. Germline lookup yields CDR1 SGHNT and CDR2 YYREEE (reference sequence). The CDR3 protein is CASSLGAGTGGHYTF. DNA of the CDR3: TGTGCCAGCAGCTTGGGGGCCGGGACAGGGGGCCACTACACCTTC.

V usage is TRBV4-2 and J usage is TRBJ2-3, with 10 bases lining up with TRBD2. The CDR3 is 15 amino acids. Trimming removed 2 bases from V and 6 bases from J; junction bases left unmatched: 5. Germline V gene data show CDR1 as LGHNA and CDR2 as YNFKEQ. The DNA of the CDR3 is TGTGCCAGCAGCCAACCTAGCGGGGGCCGGGATACGCAGTATTTT. Translation: CASSQPSGGRDTQYF.

The chain employs TRBV5-1 and TRBJ2-1; 10 nucleotides agree with TRBD1. Germline trimming cut 3 bases from V and 5 bases from J; bases unmatched to any gene: 5. The CDR3 has 15 amino acids. The germline CDR1 and CDR2 sequences are SGHRS and YFSETQ. The CDR3 nucleotides read TGCGCCAGCAGCTCGGGGACAGGGGCGAACAATGAGCAGTTCTTC. Translating it yields CASSSGTGANNEQFF.

The chain couples TRBV24-1 to TRBJ1-1, with 7 bases fitting TRBD1. Per the germline V gene, CDR1 is KGHDR and CDR2 is SFDVKD. The CDR3 is made up of 13 amino acids. V shed 9 bases, J shed 2 bases, and the junction held 5 bases outside the gene matches. The CDR3 here is CATGGDSNTEAFF. The CDR3 DNA is TGTGCCACCGGAGGGGACAGCAACACTGAAGCTTTCTTT.

CDR3 nucleotides: TGTGCCTCGGGGGTAGCGCAGATGAACACTGAAGCTTTCTTT. This gives the protein CASGVAQMNTEAFF. The gene calls are TRBV2 and TRBJ1-1; TRBD1 is a possible D gene (5 bases). CDR1 and CDR2 from the germline V gene are SNHLY and FYNNEI. Trimming removed 11 bases at V and 0 bases at J, with 16 bases between. The CDR3 spans 14 residues.

V usage is TRBV7-2 and J usage is TRBJ2-6; unclear D gene. Trimming left V 0 bases short and J 0 bases short, with 18 bases between. Germline lookup yields CDR1 SGHTA and CDR2 FQGNSA. CDR3 length equals 20 residues. The CDR3 sequence: CASSLAIRIHGSSGANVLTF. The CDR3 nucleotides read TGTGCCAGCAGCTTAGCGATTCGGATTCACGGTAGCTCTGGGGCCAACGTCCTGACTTTC.

This sequence joins TRBV4-3 and TRBJ2-7; 8 bases map to TRBD2. The V and J ends lost 0 bases and 1 base, in that order; junction bases with no gene match: 2. The CDR3 length is 15 residues. Germline CDR1 is LGHNA and CDR2 is YSLEER. Written as DNA, the CDR3 is TGCGCCAGCAGCCAAGAGGGCGGGGGGTCCTACGAGCAGTACTTC. Protein product: CASSQEGGGSYEQYF.

The chain employs TRBV4-3 and TRBJ1-5; D not certain. V was clipped by 0 bases and J by 7 bases, with 7 bases between them. The CDR3 consists of 13 residues. In germline, CDR1 is LGHNA, CDR2 YSLEER. CDR3 protein: CASSQDRAQPQHF. CDR3 sequence (DNA): TGCGCCAGCAGCCAAGACCGTGCCCAGCCCCAGCATTTT.

V gene TRBV3-1 (or the pseudogene TRBV3-2) combines with J gene TRBJ1-4; D is uncertain. The CDR3 extends over 16 amino acids. V was clipped by 1 base and J by 4 bases, with 13 bases between them. Germline CDR1 reads LGHDT; CDR2 reads YNNKEL (reference sequence). The CDR3 is CASSQGIGRFNEKLFF. As DNA, the CDR3 is TGTGCCAGCAGCCAAGGAATCGGGCGGTTTAATGAAAAACTGTTTTTT.

The chain carries TRBV7-8 and TRBJ1-2; maybe TRBD1 (6 bases). Looked up from germline, CDR1 is SGHVS and CDR2 is FQNEAQ. The CDR3 spans 15 residues. V was cut by 5 bases and J by 5 bases, with 18 bases left in between. CDR3 bases: TGTGCCAGCAGCACCGGACAGTTTCCGATTTATGGCTACACCTTC. Translated: CASSTGQFPIYGYTF.